This paragraph covers one TCR beta chain sequence. Antigen specificity is unknown. Germline V CDR1 and CDR2: MNHEY, SVGAGI. Trimming removed 8 bases at V and 3 bases at J, with 14 bases between. The CDR3 consists of 14 residues. The data originate from a study of T cells in Graves' hyperthyroidism and ophthalmopathy. Amplified TCR beta CDR3 regions derived from RNA transcripts. First-round RT-PCR with HTBI primers amplified the TCR CDR3 region. TCRdb recomputed calls from the multiplex PCR reads with MiXCR, one row per CDR3 protein. Of 550,000 to 700,000 distinct CDR3 sequences detected, about 43% appear once; the ten largest clones hold under 20%. Whole-study findings and limits: Blood samples included most of the expanded thyroid clonotypes exceeding 0.001.

Sequencing used peripheral blood or thyroid tissue (not recorded which). The clonotype was recovered from an adult woman with Graves' disease, either hyperthyroidism or ophthalmopathy (not recorded which). The chain has TRBV6-5 and TRBJ1-5; tentative D call: TRBD1 (5 bases). This CDR3 is CASGSQGYNQPQHF. The CDR3 DNA reads as TGTGCCAGCGGGTCTCAGGGATACAATCAGCCCCAGCATTTT.